The 4 T cell receptor beta chains presented below share a single source sample, sequenced in a study of blood T cell repertoires in COVID-19. Some clones are missing from TCRdb's copy, which holds only in-frame ones; the method was immunoSEQ multiplex PCR. This sample yields about 190,000 clones, of which roughly nine tenths are seen a single time; 5.5% to 7.5% belongs to the top ten. Sequenced input: peripheral blood. The receptor set was obtained from a man aged 35 to 55 with acute or convalescent COVID-19.

This rearrangement joins TRBV7-8 to TRBJ1-1; 9 bases are a match to TRBD1. This CDR3 is built from 13 residues. Germline V gene sequence: CDR1 SGHVS, CDR2 FQNEAQ. V gave up 4 bases and J gave up 11 bases; unmatched junction bases: 8. Here the CDR3 reads CASSSRQGDMAFF. CDR3 DNA: TGTGCCAGCAGCTCGCGACAGGGGGATATGGCTTTCTTT.

The chain is built from TRBV6-5 and TRBJ2-1; 7 bases are a match to TRBD2. CDR1 is MNHEY, CDR2 SVGAGI, per germline. After removal of 4 bases from V and 2 bases from J, the junction contained 8 bases not matched to a gene. The CDR3 contains 16 residues. The CDR3 here is CASSSEQRGAYNEQFF. In DNA form, the CDR3 reads TGTGCCAGCAGTTCAGAGCAGCGGGGTGCCTACAATGAGCAGTTCTTC.

The chain uses TRBV5-4 and TRBJ2-2; 14 nucleotides align to TRBD2. CDR3 length: 18 residues. The junction had 10 bases not matched to a gene; V was cut back by 4 bases and J by 5 bases. CDR1 and CDR2 (germline): SGHNT, YYREEE (reference sequence). The CDR3 DNA sequence: TGTGCCAGCAGCACCCGACTAGCGGGGGGGCTTAATACCGGGGAGCTGTTTTTT. Its protein product is CASSTRLAGGLNTGELFF.

CDR3 sequence reads: CASSEGQGVPYEQYF. The DNA of the CDR3 is TGTGCCAGCAGTGAAGGGCAGGGGGTTCCCTACGAGCAGTACTTC. The chain joins TRBV6-1 to TRBJ2-7; 7 bases match TRBD1. Germline CDR1 and CDR2: MNHNS and SASEGT. J gave up 2 bases and V 1 base, and 5 bases lay outside the gene matches. The CDR3 contains 15 residues.